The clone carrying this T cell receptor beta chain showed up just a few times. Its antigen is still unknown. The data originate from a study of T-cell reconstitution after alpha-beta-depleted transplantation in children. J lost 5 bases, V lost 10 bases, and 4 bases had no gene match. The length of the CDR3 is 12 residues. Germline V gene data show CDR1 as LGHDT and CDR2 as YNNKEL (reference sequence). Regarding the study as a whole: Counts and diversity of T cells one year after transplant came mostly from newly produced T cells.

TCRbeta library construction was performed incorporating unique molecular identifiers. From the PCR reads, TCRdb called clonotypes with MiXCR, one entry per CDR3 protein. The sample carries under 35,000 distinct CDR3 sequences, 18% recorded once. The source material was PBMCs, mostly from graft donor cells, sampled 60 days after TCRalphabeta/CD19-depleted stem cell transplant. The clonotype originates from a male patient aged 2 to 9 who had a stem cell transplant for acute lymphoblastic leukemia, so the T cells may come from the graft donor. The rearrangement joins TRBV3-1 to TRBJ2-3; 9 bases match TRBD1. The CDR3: CAKGQGRDTQYF. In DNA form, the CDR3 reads TGTGCCAAGGGACAGGGACGAGATACGCAGTATTTT.